A selection of T cell receptor beta chains follows, all from one sample in a study of blood T cell repertoires in COVID-19. TCRdb keeps only in-frame clones here, not all; method: immunoSEQ multiplex PCR. This table has 30,000 to 35,000 clones, about 93% appearing once. Specimen: peripheral blood. These receptors came from a human donor in a cohort sampled during active COVID-19. The CDR3 runs from the conserved cysteine through the conserved F or W. Each record gives: J gene, D gene, V gene, clone size, CDR3 protein, CDR3 DNA. A D gene is named only where the DNA matches it firmly. Size tells how often a clone was seen (once, few, many) or the class of an expanded clone, and some rows leave it out.

TRBJ1-2 | - | TRBV6-5 | once | CASSRIPHREDGYTF | TGTGCCAGCAGCAGGATCCCCCATAGGGAGGATGGCTACACCTTC
TRBJ2-3 | TRBD2 | TRBV7-6 | - | CASSPFIASGGYTDTQYF | TGTGCCAGCAGCCCTTTTATAGCTAGCGGGGGATACACAGATACGCAGTATTTT
TRBJ2-7 | TRBD1 | TRBV18 | - | CASSPPLQGAYEQYF | TGTGCCAGCTCACCACCGCTACAGGGGGCTTACGAGCAGTACTTC
TRBJ1-2 | - | TRBV28 | once | CASSHTQGIYGYTF | TGTGCCAGCAGTCATACGCAGGGTATCTATGGCTACACCTTC
TRBJ2-1 | TRBD2 | TRBV5-4 | - | CASSLYSLAGIFNEQFF | TGTGCCAGCAGCTTGTACTCTCTAGCGGGAATTTTTAATGAGCAGTTCTTC
TRBJ2-3 | - | TRBV28 | - | CASYEHRREDTQYF | TGTGCCAGCTACGAACACCGACGGGAAGATACGCAGTATTTT
TRBJ1-3 | TRBD1 | TRBV3-1/TRBV3-2 | - | CASSQGGQRRALYF | TGTGCCAGCAGCCAGGGGGGACAGAGAAGGGCCTTATATTTT
TRBJ2-3 | - | TRBV13 | - | CASSPLREDTQYF | TGTGCCAGCAGCCCCCTTCGGGAGGATACGCAGTATTTT
TRBJ2-7 | TRBD2 | TRBV6-5 | - | CASRTGTRTYEQYF | TGTGCCAGCAGAACCGGGACTAGAACCTACGAGCAGTACTTC
TRBJ1-2 | - | TRBV6-5 | once | CASSYSSRISNYGYTF | TGTGCCAGCAGTTACTCTAGCCGGATATCTAACTATGGCTACACCTTC
TRBJ1-1 | TRBD1 | TRBV25-1 | - | CASSRYRGEGRNTEAFF | TGTGCCAGCAGCCGCTACAGGGGGGAAGGGAGGAACACTGAAGCTTTCTTT
TRBJ2-7 | - | TRBV3-1/TRBV3-2 | - | CASSLSWLPGVYEQYF | TGTGCCAGCAGCCTAAGTTGGCTACCAGGGGTCTACGAGCAGTACTTC
TRBJ1-1 | - | TRBV19 | once | CASSLRDTEAFF | TGTGCCAGTAGTCTTCGTGACACTGAAGCTTTCTTT
TRBJ2-7 | TRBD2 | TRBV28 | - | CASSYLAGGREQYF | TGTGCCAGCAGTTATCTAGCGGGGGGGCGGGAGCAGTACTTC
TRBJ2-1 | TRBD2 | TRBV18 | - | CASSQGLATGNEQFF | TGTGCCAGCTCCCAAGGACTAGCTACGGGCAATGAGCAGTTCTTC
TRBJ2-1 | - | TRBV4-1 | - | CASSPENYNEQFF | TGCGCCAGCAGCCCTGAGAACTACAATGAGCAGTTCTTC
TRBJ2-7 | - | TRBV6-5 | - | CASSPGDDAYEQYF | TGTGCCAGCAGCCCGGGAGACGATGCCTACGAGCAGTACTTC
TRBJ2-1 | - | TRBV2 | - | CASSPDRSSYNEQFF | TGTGCCAGCAGTCCCGACAGGAGCTCCTACAATGAGCAGTTCTTC
TRBJ1-6 | TRBD1 | TRBV4-1 | - | CASTQTGTGVHNSPLHF | TGCGCCAGCACCCAAACCGGGACAGGGGTTCATAATTCACCCCTCCACTTT
TRBJ2-7 | TRBD2 | TRBV6-6 | - | CASSRTSGPIF | TGTGCCAGCAGTCGGACTAGCGGGCCCATCTTC
TRBJ1-1 | - | TRBV10-2 | - | CASSESNSRGTEAFF | TGCGCCAGCAGTGAGTCAAACTCACGAGGGACTGAAGCTTTCTTT
TRBJ1-5 | - | TRBV5-1 | - | CASSTDGGSNQPQHF | TGCGCCAGCAGCACGGACGGGGGTAGCAATCAGCCCCAGCATTTT
TRBJ2-6 | - | TRBV2 | once | CASDFTTAERANVLTF | TGTGCCAGCGACTTCACGACTGCGGAAAGGGCCAACGTCCTGACTTTC
TRBJ1-1 | TRBD1 | TRBV10-3 | - | CAISESSRGPPNTEAFF | TGTGCCATCAGTGAGTCTTCCAGGGGGCCACCGAACACTGAAGCTTTCTTT
TRBJ1-1 | TRBD1 | TRBV19 | - | CVSTGGTEAFF | TGTGTAAGTACAGGGGGCACTGAAGCTTTCTTT
TRBJ1-1 | - | TRBV4-1 | - | CASSQEAENTEAFF | TGCGCCAGCAGCCAAGAGGCCGAGAACACTGAAGCTTTCTTT
TRBJ1-2 | - | TRBV11-2 | - | CASSLGPGANYGYTF | TGTGCCAGCAGCTTAGGTCCGGGAGCTAACTATGGCTACACCTTC
TRBJ1-2 | - | TRBV7-9 | - | CASSLVEDSYYTF | TGTGCCAGCAGCTTAGTGGAGGACAGCTACTACACCTTC
TRBJ2-1 | TRBD2 | TRBV20-1 | - | CSASRGLAGGYSYNEQFF | TGCAGTGCTAGTAGGGGACTAGCGGGAGGTTACTCCTACAATGAGCAGTTCTTC
TRBJ1-1 | TRBD1 | TRBV28 | - | CASSKLTGGGTEAFF | TGTGCCAGCAGTAAATTGACAGGGGGCGGCACTGAAGCTTTCTTT
TRBJ2-7 | - | TRBV27 | - | CASSYGEPYEQYF | TGTGCCAGCAGTTACGGAGAGCCCTACGAGCAGTACTTC
TRBJ2-5 | - | TRBV15 | - | CATRPRGGETQYF | TGTGCCACCCGTCCCAGGGGTGGGGAGACCCAGTACTTC
TRBJ2-5 | TRBD2 | TRBV5-6 | - | CASSLLAGGRETQYF | TGTGCCAGCAGCTTGCTAGCGGGGGGGCGAGAGACCCAGTACTTC